This T cell receptor beta chain is from a study of vaccination effects on CD4 cells after COVID-19. Method: immunoSEQ multiplex PCR; TCRdb's copy keeps in-frame clones and lacks some. Counted here are 15,000 or so clones, roughly three quarters occurring once; the ten biggest clones make up approximately 17%. Remarks on this clone: The antigen is not known.

Before sequencing, viral peptide pools were used by the ViraFEST assay to expand antigen-specific CD4+ T cells. It was after more than 8 days of culture that CD4+ T cells were isolated. It was two doses of either the BNT162b2 or mRNA-1273 vaccine that participants received. The receptor was derived from a human donor who received a COVID-19 vaccine. The sample in question was CD4+ T cells from PBMCs cultured with HCoV-NL63 spike peptides, obtained after COVID-19 vaccination.

DNA for the CDR3: TGTGCCACCAGCAGAGATCATTGGGACCCTGAAGCTTTCTTT. It specifies CATSRDHWDPEAFF. The V and J genes are TRBV15 and TRBJ1-1; a possible D gene is TRBD1 (5 bases). V was pared by 0 bases and J by 6 bases, with 11 bases between. Germline CDR1 LNHNV, CDR2 YYDKDF (reference sequence). This CDR3 contains 14 residues.